Each of the 8 T cell receptor beta chains below was sequenced from the same sample in a study of control samples from healthy donors and cancer patients (dated by TCRdb to 2020 to 2021). Library method: the immunoSEQ multiplex PCR assay. TCRdb obtained this table from immuneACCESS and retained in-frame rearrangements with V and J assigned. These tables miss some clones; where compared with another copy, unresolved V genes account for less than half of the shortfall, and the remainder is unexplained. This sample holds about 110,000 clones; 75% to 90% were observed only once. The top ten clones comprise around 17% of the sample. The sample consisted of blood. All receptors derive from a woman in her forties or fifties in good health.

The chain has TRBV19 and TRBJ1-2; D possibly corresponds to TRBD1 (5 bases). The V end lost 0 bases, the J end lost 4 bases, and 12 bases lay between the germline ends. Per germline, CDR1 LNHDA and CDR2 SQIVND (reference sequence). CDR3 length equals 15 residues. CDR3 bases: TGTGCCAGTAGTATAGATCTTATAGGGACCTATGGCTACACCTTC. It is translated as CASSIDLIGTYGYTF.

As regards this clone: An end of the junction differs from the germline gene, which may be a read error. The V and J genes are TRBV19 and TRBJ2-3, with 10 nucleotides matching TRBD1. Looked up from germline, CDR1 is LNHDA and CDR2 is SQIVND (reference sequence). The CDR3 is 15 residues long. CDR3 sequence (DNA): TGTGCCAGTAGTCTTATAGGACAGGGGGAGGCAAAACCGGATTTT. It encodes CASSLIGQGEAKPDF.

J is TRBJ2-1 and V is TRBV7-3; the D gene could be TRBD1 or TRBD2 (6 bases each). The CDR3 covers 13 residues. Deletions cut 3 bases from V and 13 bases from J, with 16 bases between. Germline loops: CDR1 SGHTA, CDR2 FQGTGA. Here the CDR3 DNA reads TGTGCCAGCAGCTTGGGGGGCGTGAAAACTCAGTTCTTC. This translates into CASSLGGVKTQFF.

The chain joins TRBV6-5 to TRBJ1-5, with 11 bases fitting TRBD1. The CDR3 loop spans 15 amino acids. Germline V CDR1 and CDR2: MNHEY, SVGAGI. J was trimmed by 2 bases and V by 6 bases; bases with no gene match: 3. CDR3 residues: CASRDRGHGNQPQHF. Here the CDR3 DNA reads TGTGCCAGCAGGGACAGGGGGCATGGCAATCAGCCCCAGCATTTT.

J is TRBJ1-4 and V is TRBV5-1; 7 bases map to TRBD1. Germline-derived CDR1 and CDR2 are SGHRS and YFSETQ. The J segment lost 8 bases and the V segment lost 5 bases, leaving 12 bases of the junction unmatched. CDR3 length equals 15 residues. The CDR3 loop reads CASRPTGVLTEKLFF. In DNA, the CDR3 is TGCGCCAGCAGACCTACAGGGGTCCTAACCGAAAAACTGTTTTTT.

The chain employs TRBV18 and TRBJ1-4; D is perhaps TRBD1 (5 bases). The CDR3 has 13 residues. Germline CDR1 reads KGHSH; CDR2 reads LQKENI. With 4 bases removed from V and 8 bases from J, the gap between germline ends came to 11 bases. CDR3 amino acids: CASSLRQGEKLFF. DNA for the CDR3: TGTGCCAGCTCACTGCGCCAGGGAGAAAAACTGTTTTTT.

The chain is built from TRBV11-2 and TRBJ1-3; perhaps TRBD1 as D (5 bases). Germline CDR1 and CDR2: SGHAT and FQNNGV. The CDR3 consists of 16 residues. Trimming cost V 3 bases and J 4 bases, with 16 bases left between them. For the CDR3, the DNA is TGTGCCAGCAGCTTCGCGGGACTCATGTCAGGAAACACCATATATTTT. This gives the protein CASSFAGLMSGNTIYF.

This clone is a singleton in its sample. This chain uses TRBV12-3 or TRBV12-4 with TRBJ2-5; D is unclear. V was trimmed by 3 bases and J by 5 bases, leaving 10 bases between them. The CDR3 contains 13 residues. In nucleotides, the CDR3 is TGTGCCAGCAGTTTGGGTATCCGGGAGACCCAGTACTTC. Its translation: CASSLGIRETQYF.